These 13 T cell receptor beta chains were sequenced from one sample in a study of shared clonotypes between healthy human individuals. Sequencing was performed with immunoSEQ multiplex PCR; in TCRdb, only in-frame clones are kept and a portion is missing. The repertoire holds some 2,100,000 clones, with about 92% as singletons. CD8 cells regarded as naive lacked CD45RO, were positively chosen for CCR7, and omitted terminally differentiated effector memory CD45RA+ cells. The sample comprised naive CD8+ T cells from PBMCs. These TCRs come from a man younger than 35 in good health. Some clones in this sample may be carry-over from other donors' samples.

This clone was picked up a small number of times. The V and J genes are TRBV27 and TRBJ1-4; D not certain. The V and J ends lost 8 bases and 4 bases respectively, with 14 bases between them. The CDR3 is 14 amino acids. Germline V gene lookup returns CDR1 MNHEY and CDR2 SMNVEV (reference sequence). The CDR3 nucleotides are TGTGCCAGCTCCCCGTTGGCGGATAATGAAAAACTGTTTTTT. It specifies CASSPLADNEKLFF.

This clone was picked up one time. The chain couples TRBV6-1 to TRBJ2-3; tentatively, D is TRBD2 (6 bases). Germline lookup yields CDR1 MNHNS and CDR2 SASEGT. The CDR3 totals 14 residues. V was pared by 6 bases and J by 6 bases, with 16 bases between. The CDR3 region is CASRRIGGRDTQYF. The CDR3 DNA follows: TGTGCCAGCAGGAGGATCGGAGGGCGGGATACGCAGTATTTT.

The chain uses TRBV7-2 and TRBJ2-2; D remains unclear. The germline V gene encodes CDR1 SGHTA and CDR2 FQGNSA. V was trimmed by 2 bases and J by 1 base, leaving 11 bases between them. This CDR3 has 16 residues. CDR3 sequence reads: CASSLSRIGNTGELFF. CDR3 sequence (DNA): TGTGCCAGCAGCTTATCCCGGATCGGGAACACCGGGGAGCTGTTTTTT.

The chain has TRBV4-1 and TRBJ2-1; 7 nucleotides match TRBD1. CDR3 length equals 17 residues. V shed 4 bases, J shed 7 bases, and the junction held 16 bases outside the gene matches. Germline loops: CDR1 MGHRA, CDR2 YSYEKL. This chain's CDR3 is CASSPEGQPTRWNEQFF. In nucleotides, the CDR3 is TGCGCCAGCAGCCCCGAGGGACAGCCAACTAGGTGGAATGAGCAGTTCTTC.

The CDR3, as DNA: TGTGCCAGCAGCTCTCTCCCCGGGACAGGGGACTCTGGGGCCAACGTCCTGACTTTC. This translates into CASSSLPGTGDSGANVLTF. The V and J genes are TRBV21-1 and TRBJ2-6; the table's D call of TRBD1 was not tested on the DNA. TRBV21-1 is flagged as a pseudogene. The CDR3 has 19 residues.

The V call is TRBV10-1, the J call TRBJ1-1, with a possible D match to TRBD1 (5 bases). This CDR3 region has 16 residues. Germline CDR1 reads WNHNN; CDR2 reads SYGVQD (reference sequence). Trimming pared 5 bases from V and 4 bases from J, leaving 20 bases between. The CDR3 protein is CASSPSLGIGTTEAFF. CDR3 nucleotide sequence: TGCGCCAGCAGTCCCTCACTTGGTATTGGGACCACTGAAGCTTTCTTT.

This clone was seen a single time. The V gene is TRBV2, the J gene TRBJ2-1; maybe TRBD1 (6 bases). V was clipped by 3 bases and J by 8 bases, with 17 bases between them. The CDR3 loop spans 15 amino acids. Germline V CDR1 and CDR2: SNHLY, FYNNEI. The CDR3 is CASSDPGPEGDEQFF. In DNA, the CDR3 is TGTGCCAGCAGTGACCCGGGACCAGAGGGGGATGAGCAGTTCTTC.

This chain connects TRBV4-2 to TRBJ2-7; 8 positions agree with TRBD1. J gave up 3 bases and V 2 bases, and 6 bases lay outside the gene matches. In germline, CDR1 is LGHNA, CDR2 YNFKEQ. The CDR3 length is 15 residues. The CDR3 bases are TGTGCCAGCAGCCAAAGCTTCGGGACAGGCTACGAGCAGTACTTC. It codes for CASSQSFGTGYEQYF.

This clone was counted once. The chain recombines TRBV5-6 with TRBJ2-5; D may correspond to TRBD1 or TRBD2 (6 bases each). The CDR3 consists of 14 residues. Germline CDR1 and CDR2: SGHDT and YYEEEE. The ends were cut back, 3 bases at V and 2 bases at J, with 11 bases in the middle. Here the CDR3 reads CASSSGGGQETQYF. DNA for the CDR3: TGTGCCAGCAGCTCCGGAGGGGGACAAGAGACCCAGTACTTC.

The chain employs TRBV10-1 and TRBJ2-5; the D gene could be TRBD1 or TRBD2 (5 bases each). V shed 0 bases and J shed 2 bases, with 10 bases lying between them. The CDR3 runs to 15 residues. The germline V gene encodes CDR1 WNHNN and CDR2 SYGVQD (reference sequence). The CDR3 nucleotides are TGCGCCAGCAGTGAGTCGGGTGAGGGGCAAGAGACCCAGTACTTC. Amino acid sequence: CASSESGEGQETQYF.

In regard to this clone: The same CDR3 is also encoded by other DNA sequences in this sample. The chain recombines TRBV9 with TRBJ2-7; 10 positions agree with TRBD2. Germline CDR1 SGDLS, CDR2 YYNGEE. The CDR3 is 15 residues long. The J segment lost 2 bases and the V segment lost 0 bases, leaving 2 bases of the junction unmatched. The CDR3 coding sequence is TGTGCCAGCAGCGTAGGTACTAGCGGGACCTACGAGCAGTACTTC. Translation: CASSVGTSGTYEQYF.

Here the CDR3 reads CASSAHGSSSYNEQFF. The CDR3 DNA is TGTGCCAGCAGCGCCCACGGCTCGAGCTCCTACAATGAGCAGTTCTTC. The genes are TRBV9 and TRBJ2-1; no firm D call. The V end lost 3 bases, the J end lost 0 bases, and 13 bases lay between the germline ends. Germline CDR1 and CDR2: SGDLS and YYNGEE. This CDR3 is 16 amino acids long. Full variable domain (missing parts from reference TRBV9 and TRBJ2-1): DSGVTQTPKHLITATGQRVTLRCSPRSGDLSVYWYQQSLDQGLQFLIQYYNGEERAKGNILERFSAQQFPDLHSELNLSSLELGDSALYFCASSAHGSSSYNEQFFGPGTRLTVL.

J is TRBJ2-7 and V is TRBV4-3, with TRBD1 matching 8 bases. This CDR3 is built from 14 residues. The junction had 6 bases not matched to a gene; V was cut back by 5 bases and J by 3 bases. Germline V gene sequence: CDR1 LGHNA, CDR2 YSLEER. CDR3 nucleotides: TGCGCCAGCAGCTCCCGGGACAGGAGCTACGAGCAGTACTTC. It codes for CASSSRDRSYEQYF.